This TCR beta chain was profiled in a study of blood T cell repertoires in COVID-19. Study-wide context: Acute-phase and convalescent COVID-19 samples originated in the United States, Italy and Spain. In each case, the material was cDNA or gDNA derived from T cells, B-cell-depleted T cells, or PBMCs.

V lost 6 bases and J 7 bases, leaving 11 bases between the germline ends. Germline V lookup: CDR1 LGHDT, CDR2 YNNKEL (reference sequence). The CDR3 sequence is 12 residues long. Per the study methods: Reference gene primers were amplified, and this amplification served to estimate nucleated cell counts. TCRdb's copy holds only in-frame clones and misses some; the assay was immunoSEQ multiplex PCR. The DNA was the basis for D and trimming; V, J and clone size are from that table. The data show about 170,000 clones, 85% to 90% seen once. Sample: peripheral blood. The V call is TRBV3-1 (or the pseudogene TRBV3-2), the J call TRBJ2-3; no definite D call. This TCR came from a man aged 50-60 years who had recovered from COVID-19. The DNA for the CDR3 is TGTGCCAGCAGTCAATCGGAGAATACGCAGTATTTT. It translates to CASSQSENTQYF.